Presented here are 25 T cell receptor beta chains from one specimen sequenced in a study of siplizumab effects on memory and regulatory T cells. The table came from immunoSEQ multiplex PCR; TCRdb's copy has only in-frame clones and leaves some out. The sample lists 95,000 to 110,000 clones; 93% were seen once. The source material was Tregs sorted from blood. These receptors were obtained from a human donor in good health.

The chain uses TRBV10-2 and TRBJ2-5; TRBD2 matches at 7 bases. J was trimmed by 4 bases and V by 6 bases; bases with no gene match: 2. The CDR3 length is 12 residues. Germline V lookup: CDR1 WSHSY, CDR2 SAAADI. CDR3 region: CASRASGETQYF. CDR3 coding DNA: TGCGCCAGCAGGGCTAGCGGAGAGACCCAGTACTTC.

The chain combines TRBV5-4 with TRBJ2-3; 9 nucleotides align to TRBD2. Trimming took 4 bases from V and 0 from J; bases not matched to a gene: 6. CDR1 and CDR2 from the germline V gene are SGHNT and YYREEE (reference sequence). The CDR3 is 16 amino acids. The CDR3 region is CASSPGLAQSTDTQYF. CDR3 nucleotide sequence: TGTGCCAGCAGCCCCGGACTAGCGCAGAGCACAGATACGCAGTATTTT.

The chain has TRBV5-1 and TRBJ2-1; 14 nucleotides align to TRBD2. The junction had 10 bases not matched to a gene; V was cut back by 0 bases and J by 8 bases. Germline V gene data show CDR1 as SGHRS and CDR2 as YFSETQ. The CDR3 runs 18 residues. Here the CDR3 reads CASSLAGLAGAGPYEQFF. The CDR3 nucleotides read TGCGCCAGCAGCTTGGCGGGACTAGCGGGAGCGGGGCCCTATGAGCAGTTCTTC. The whole variable domain, filled in from reference TRBV5-1 and TRBJ2-1, reads KAGVTQTPRYLIKTRGQQVTLSCSPISGHRSVSWYQQTPGQGLQFLFEYFSETQRNKGNFPGRFSGRQFSNSRSEMNVSTLELGDSALYLCASSLAGLAGAGPYEQFFGPGTRLTVL.

This chain links TRBV5-1 with TRBJ2-2, with 8 positions matching TRBD1. V lost 0 bases and J lost 5; bases outside the gene matches: 6. This CDR3 has 16 residues. CDR1 and CDR2 from the germline V gene are SGHRS and YFSETQ. CDR3 sequence (DNA): TGCGCCAGCAGCTTGGGTGCAGGGGGCCGGACCGGGGAGCTGTTTTTT. Amino acid sequence: CASSLGAGGRTGELFF.

The table lists this clone with a count of one. This chain uses TRBV6-1 with TRBJ2-3; 7 bases agree with TRBD1. Germline V gene sequence: CDR1 MNHNS, CDR2 SASEGT. Unmatched junction bases numbered 4, after V lost 5 bases and J lost 2 bases. This CDR3 contains 14 residues. The CDR3 protein is CASSLTGTTDTQYF. The CDR3 DNA reads TGTGCCAGCAGTTTGACAGGGACCACAGATACGCAGTATTTT.

The chain combines TRBV5-4 with TRBJ1-1, with D uncertain. V was shortened by 4 bases and J by 4 bases, with 17 bases between the two germline ends. Looked up from germline, CDR1 is SGHNT and CDR2 is YYREEE (reference sequence). The CDR3 loop spans 15 amino acids. CDR3 in amino acids: CASSTRTGGGTEAFF. The CDR3 region has the DNA TGTGCCAGCAGCACCCGGACGGGAGGAGGCACTGAAGCTTTCTTT.

The rearrangement joins TRBV5-6 to TRBJ1-2; a possible D gene is TRBD1 (6 bases). The length of the CDR3 is 13 residues. The V gene's germline CDR1 is SGHDT and CDR2 YYEEEE. V lost 3 bases and J lost 8, with 14 bases in between. CDR3 nucleotide sequence: TGTGCCAGCAGCTCACAGGGACAACGGGGCTACACCTTC. Its translation: CASSSQGQRGYTF.

This clone was recorded once. The V gene is TRBV6-1, the J gene TRBJ2-3; D is undetermined. Trimming removed 4 bases from V and 2 bases from J, with 10 bases in between. The CDR3 extends over 14 amino acids. Per the germline V gene, CDR1 is MNHNS and CDR2 is SASEGT. The CDR3 reads CASSASLLTDTQYF. The CDR3 nucleotides are TGTGCCAGCAGTGCTTCACTCCTCACAGATACGCAGTATTTT.

This CDR3 reads CASSPPLRENGEQYF. CDR3 DNA sequence: TGTGCCAGCTCACCACCGCTACGGGAGAATGGCGAGCAGTACTTC. J is TRBJ2-7 and V is TRBV18; tentative D call: TRBD2 (6 bases). Trimming cost V 0 bases and J 6 bases, with 15 bases left between them. The CDR3 sequence is 15 residues long. CDR1 KGHSH and CDR2 LQKENI come from the germline V gene.

V is TRBV27 and J is TRBJ1-2; D might be TRBD1 (6 bases). Between the trimmed V and J ends, which lost 3 bases and 8 bases, there was a span of 13 bases. This CDR3 is 13 amino acids long. Germline CDR1 reads MNHEY; CDR2 reads SMNVEV (reference sequence). The CDR3 coding sequence is TGTGCCAGCAGTTTTGATGGGGGCTACGGCTACACCTTC. It encodes CASSFDGGYGYTF.

The CDR3: CASSPGTFSYEQYF. The CDR3 DNA follows: TGTGCCAGCAGCCCCGGGACTTTCTCCTACGAGCAGTACTTC. The chain has TRBV6-5 and TRBJ2-7, with D maybe TRBD2 (6 bases). CDR1 is MNHEY, CDR2 SVGAGI, per germline. V gave up 6 bases and J gave up 0 bases, with 12 bases separating them. The CDR3 has 14 residues.

The chain has TRBV7-8 and TRBJ2-3; tentatively, D is TRBD1 or TRBD2 (6 bases each). With 1 base removed from V and 3 bases from J, the gap between germline ends came to 14 bases. CDR3 length equals 16 residues. Germline V CDR1 and CDR2: SGHVS, FQNEAQ. CDR3 region: CASSLGGAFLTDTQYF. The CDR3 bases are TGTGCCAGCAGCTTAGGGGGGGCCTTTCTGACAGATACGCAGTATTTT.

The chain couples TRBV6-6 to TRBJ1-1; 7 bases fit TRBD1. Unmatched junction bases numbered 4, after V lost 4 bases and J lost 2 bases. CDR1 is MNHNY and CDR2 is SVGAGI in the germline V gene (reference sequence). CDR3 length equals 14 residues. CDR3 residues: CASSWDSGNTEAFF. CDR3 in DNA: TGTGCCAGCAGTTGGGACAGCGGTAACACTGAAGCTTTCTTT.

The J gene is TRBJ2-1, the V gene TRBV6-1; TRBD1 is a possible D gene (6 bases). CDR1 MNHNS and CDR2 SASEGT come from the germline V gene. This CDR3 has 15 amino acids. Trimming removed 6 bases at V and 8 bases at J, with 20 bases between. As DNA, the CDR3 is TGTGCCAGCAGAAAGACAGGTACTTATAATTATGAGCAGTTCTTC. As protein: CASRKTGTYNYEQFF.

The chain carries TRBV19 and TRBJ2-3; tentatively, D is TRBD1 or TRBD2 (5 bases each). CDR3 length: 14 amino acids. Germline CDR1 LNHDA, CDR2 SQIVND (reference sequence). Between the trimmed V and J ends, which lost 7 bases and 0 bases, there was a span of 11 bases. DNA of the CDR3: TGTGCCAGTAAAGGGACCTATAGCACAGATACGCAGTATTTT. It yields the protein CASKGTYSTDTQYF.

This clone showed up just a few times. The V call is TRBV11-3, the J call TRBJ1-6; maybe TRBD1 (5 bases). There are 14 residues in the CDR3. Germline CDR1 reads SGHNT; CDR2 reads YENEEA. V lost 3 bases to trimming and J lost 6 bases, with 9 bases between them. CDR3 sequence: CASSLGRLNSPLHF. CDR3 nucleotide sequence: TGTGCCAGCAGCTTGGGACGGCTTAATTCACCCCTCCACTTT. Supplemented by reference TRBV11-3 and TRBJ1-6, the full variable domain reads EAGVVQSPRYKIIEKKQPVAFWCNPISGHNTLYWYLQNLGQGPELLIRYENEEAVDDSQLPKDRFSAERLKGVDSTLKIQPAELGDSAVYLCASSLGRLNSPLHFGNGTRLTVT.

This chain connects TRBV19 to TRBJ2-1; D unresolved. V was shortened by 10 bases and J by 3 bases, with 16 bases between the two germline ends. This CDR3 is 14 amino acids long. Germline loops: CDR1 LNHDA, CDR2 SQIVND (reference sequence). CDR3 in DNA: TGTGCCACCTCACTTGCCCTAGACTACAATGAGCAGTTCTTC. Residues: CATSLALDYNEQFF.

The chain joins TRBV19 to TRBJ2-1; D not resolved. Germline CDR1 LNHDA, CDR2 SQIVND (reference sequence). The V end lost 5 bases, the J end lost 6 bases, and 14 bases lay between the germline ends. CDR3 length: 14 residues. The CDR3 region is CASSPVAAVNEQFF. The CDR3, as DNA: TGTGCCAGTAGTCCAGTTGCAGCCGTCAATGAGCAGTTCTTC.

The rearrangement uses TRBV10-3 and TRBJ2-7; the D is unclear. CDR3 length: 13 residues. CDR1 is ENHRY and CDR2 is SYGVKD in the germline V gene. Trimming removed 10 bases at V and 6 bases at J, with 19 bases between. The CDR3 bases are TGTGCCACCGGGTTGGGGTCTTATGCCGAGCAGTACTTC. Translating it yields CATGLGSYAEQYF.

The chain combines TRBV5-4 with TRBJ2-5; D perhaps matches TRBD1 (7 bases). Germline V CDR1 and CDR2: SGHNT, YYREEE (reference sequence). V lost 1 base to trimming and J lost 1 base, with 17 bases between them. This CDR3 region has 17 residues. The CDR3 DNA follows: TGTGCCAGCAGCTTGCAAGTCAGGGGGGATACCCAAGAGACCCAGTACTTC. Its protein is CASSLQVRGDTQETQYF.

This rearrangement joins TRBV6-5 to TRBJ1-1; no clear D gene. Germline CDR1 reads MNHEY; CDR2 reads SVGAGI. V was shortened by 2 bases and J by 1 base, with 5 bases between the two germline ends. The CDR3 is 13 residues long. DNA for the CDR3: TGTGCCAGCAGTTACGGCACGAACACTGAAGCTTTCTTT. Amino acid sequence: CASSYGTNTEAFF.

This chain connects TRBV7-9 to TRBJ1-6, with TRBD1 matching over 7 bases. Germline CDR1 is SEHNR and CDR2 is FQNEAQ (reference sequence). The CDR3 extends over 16 amino acids. V lost 5 bases and J lost 9; bases outside the gene matches: 13. CDR3 bases: TGTGCCAGCAGCCCGTACAACAGGGGAGGGGGTTCACCCCTCCACTTT. Translation: CASSPYNRGGGSPLHF. Variable domain in full (rest from reference TRBV7-9 and TRBJ1-6): DTGVSQNPRHKITKRGQNVTFRCDPISEHNRLYWYRQTLGQGPEFLTYFQNEAQLEKSRLLSDRFSAERPKGSFSTLEIQRTEQGDSAMYLCASSPYNRGGGSPLHFGNGTRLTVT.

V and J are TRBV5-6 and TRBJ1-3; no firm D call. Trimming removed 0 bases at V and 1 base at J, with 8 bases between. The CDR3 is 15 residues long. Germline values: CDR1 SGHDT, CDR2 YYEEEE. CDR3 amino acids: CASSLGARSGNTIYF. The CDR3 nucleotides read TGTGCCAGCAGCTTGGGAGCCAGGTCTGGAAACACCATATATTTT.

The rearrangement links TRBV19 to TRBJ2-5, with a tentative D call TRBD2 (6 bases). The germline gives CDR1 LNHDA, CDR2 SQIVND (reference sequence). Trimming took off 5 bases at V and 4 bases at J, with 11 bases between the two ends. The CDR3 is 13 residues long. The CDR3 DNA reads as TGTGCCAGTAGTCGACAGCGGGCAGAGACCCAGTACTTC. It codes for CASSRQRAETQYF.

As for this clone: Other DNA sequences in the sample encode the same CDR3. The chain links TRBV10-3 to TRBJ1-1; 7 nucleotides line up with TRBD1. In germline, CDR1 is ENHRY, CDR2 SYGVKD. The CDR3 spans 13 residues. The V segment lost 6 bases and the J segment 3 bases; nucleotides outside the gene matches: 4. The CDR3 DNA reads as TGTGCCATCAGGAACAGGGGCGACACTGAAGCTTTCTTT. It translates to CAIRNRGDTEAFF.